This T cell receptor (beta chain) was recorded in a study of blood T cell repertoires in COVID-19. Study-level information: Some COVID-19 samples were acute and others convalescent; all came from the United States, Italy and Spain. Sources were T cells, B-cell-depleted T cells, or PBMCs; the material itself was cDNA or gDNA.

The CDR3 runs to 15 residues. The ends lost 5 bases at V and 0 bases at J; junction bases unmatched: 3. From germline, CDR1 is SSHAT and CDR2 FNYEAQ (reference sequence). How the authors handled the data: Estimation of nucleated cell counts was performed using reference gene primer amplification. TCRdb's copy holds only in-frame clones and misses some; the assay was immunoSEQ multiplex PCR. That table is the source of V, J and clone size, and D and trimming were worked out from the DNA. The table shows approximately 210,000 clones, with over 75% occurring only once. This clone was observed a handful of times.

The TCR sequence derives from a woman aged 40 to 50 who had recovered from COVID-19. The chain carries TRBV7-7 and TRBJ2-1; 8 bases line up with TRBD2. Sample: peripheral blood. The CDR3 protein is CASSASGSSYNEQFF. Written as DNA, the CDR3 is TGTGCCAGCAGCGCCAGCGGGAGCTCCTACAATGAGCAGTTCTTC.